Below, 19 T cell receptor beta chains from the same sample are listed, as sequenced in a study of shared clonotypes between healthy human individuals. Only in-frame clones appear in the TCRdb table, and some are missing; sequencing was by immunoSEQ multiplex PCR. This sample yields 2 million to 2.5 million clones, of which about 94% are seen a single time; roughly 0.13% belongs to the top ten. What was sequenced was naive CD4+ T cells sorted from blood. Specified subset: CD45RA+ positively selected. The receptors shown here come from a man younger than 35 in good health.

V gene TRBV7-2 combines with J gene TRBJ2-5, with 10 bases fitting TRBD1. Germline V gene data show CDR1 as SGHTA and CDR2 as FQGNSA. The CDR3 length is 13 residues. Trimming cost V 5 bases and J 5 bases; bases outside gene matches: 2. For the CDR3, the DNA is TGTGCCAGCAGCAAGGGACAGGGGGAGACCCAGTACTTC. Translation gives CASSKGQGETQYF.

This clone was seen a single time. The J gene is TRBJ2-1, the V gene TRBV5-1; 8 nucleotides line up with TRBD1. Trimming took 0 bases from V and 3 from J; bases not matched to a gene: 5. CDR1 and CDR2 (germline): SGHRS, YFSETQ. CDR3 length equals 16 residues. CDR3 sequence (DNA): TGCGCCAGCAGCTTGGTAGGGACAGGCAACTACAATGAGCAGTTCTTC. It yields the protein CASSLVGTGNYNEQFF. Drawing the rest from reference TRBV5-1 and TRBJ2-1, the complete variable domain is KAGVTQTPRYLIKTRGQQVTLSCSPISGHRSVSWYQQTPGQGLQFLFEYFSETQRNKGNFPGRFSGRQFSNSRSEMNVSTLELGDSALYLCASSLVGTGNYNEQFFGPGTRLTVL.

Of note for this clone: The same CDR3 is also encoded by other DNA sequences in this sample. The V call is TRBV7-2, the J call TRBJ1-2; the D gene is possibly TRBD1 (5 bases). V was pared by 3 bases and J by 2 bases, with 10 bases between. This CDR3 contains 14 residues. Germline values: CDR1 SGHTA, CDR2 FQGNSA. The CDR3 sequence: CASSLGGMNYGYTF. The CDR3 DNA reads TGTGCCAGCAGCTTGGGGGGGATGAACTATGGCTACACCTTC.

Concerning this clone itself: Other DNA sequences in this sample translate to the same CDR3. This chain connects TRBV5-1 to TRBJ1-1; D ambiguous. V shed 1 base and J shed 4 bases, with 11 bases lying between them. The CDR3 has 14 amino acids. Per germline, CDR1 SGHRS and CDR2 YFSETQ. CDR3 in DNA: TGCGCCAGCAGCTTGTCCGGGGTGGGCACTGAAGCTTTCTTT. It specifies CASSLSGVGTEAFF.

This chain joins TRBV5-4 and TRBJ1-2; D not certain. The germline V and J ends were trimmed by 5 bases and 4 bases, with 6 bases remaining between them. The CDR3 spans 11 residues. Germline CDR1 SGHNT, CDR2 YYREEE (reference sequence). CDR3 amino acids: CASRPPYGYTF. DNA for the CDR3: TGTGCCAGCAGACCACCCTATGGCTACACCTTC. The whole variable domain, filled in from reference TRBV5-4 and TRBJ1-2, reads ETGVTQSPTHLIKTRGQQVTLRCSSQSGHNTVSWYQQALGQGPQFIFQYYREEENGRGNFPPRFSGLQFPNYSSELNVNALELDDSALYLCASRPPYGYTFGSGTRLTVV.

This CDR3 is CASSDQTTGAETQYF. The CDR3 DNA follows: TGTGCCAGCAGTGATCAGACCACAGGGGCGGAGACCCAGTACTTC. The chain is built from TRBV2 and TRBJ2-5, with 7 positions matching TRBD1. This CDR3 contains 15 residues. Trimming at V came to 3 bases and at J to 5 bases, leaving 9 bases not matched to a gene. Germline-derived CDR1 and CDR2 are SNHLY and FYNNEI.

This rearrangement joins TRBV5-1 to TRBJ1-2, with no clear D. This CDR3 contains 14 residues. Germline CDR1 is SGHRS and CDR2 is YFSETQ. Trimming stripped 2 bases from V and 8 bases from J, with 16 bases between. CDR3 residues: CASSLSESFGGYTF. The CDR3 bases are TGCGCCAGCAGCTTATCTGAAAGCTTCGGGGGCTACACCTTC.

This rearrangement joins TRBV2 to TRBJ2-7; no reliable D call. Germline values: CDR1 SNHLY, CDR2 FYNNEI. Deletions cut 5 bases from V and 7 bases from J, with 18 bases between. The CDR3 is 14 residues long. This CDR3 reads CASSIESLRKEQYF. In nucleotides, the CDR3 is TGTGCCAGCAGTATCGAAAGTCTGCGTAAGGAGCAGTACTTC. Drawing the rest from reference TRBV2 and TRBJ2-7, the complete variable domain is EPEVTQTPSHQVTQMGQEVILRCVPISNHLYFYWYRQILGQKVEFLVSFYNNEISEKSEIFDDQFSVERPDGSNFTLKIRSTKLEDSAMYFCASSIESLRKEQYFGPGTRLTVT.

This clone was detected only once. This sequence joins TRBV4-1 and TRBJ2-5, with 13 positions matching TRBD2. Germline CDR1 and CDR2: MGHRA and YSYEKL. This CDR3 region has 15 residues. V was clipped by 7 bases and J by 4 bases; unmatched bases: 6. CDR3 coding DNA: TGCGCCAGCAAACTAGCGGGGGGGCACGGAGAGACCCAGTACTTC. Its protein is CASKLAGGHGETQYF.

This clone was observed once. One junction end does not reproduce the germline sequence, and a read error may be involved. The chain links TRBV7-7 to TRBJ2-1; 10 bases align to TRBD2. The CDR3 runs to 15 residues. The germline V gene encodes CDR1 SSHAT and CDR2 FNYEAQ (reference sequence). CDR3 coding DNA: TGTGCTAGCAGCTTCGGCCTAGCGGGGGTCGATGAGCAGTTCTTC. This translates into CASSFGLAGVDEQFF.

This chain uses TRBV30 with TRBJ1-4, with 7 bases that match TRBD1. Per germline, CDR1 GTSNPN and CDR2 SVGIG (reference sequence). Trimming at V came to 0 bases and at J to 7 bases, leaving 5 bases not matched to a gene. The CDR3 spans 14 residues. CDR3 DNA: TGTGCCTGGAGTGTAGGAGGGGGCTTTGAAAAACTGTTTTTT. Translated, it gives CAWSVGGGFEKLFF. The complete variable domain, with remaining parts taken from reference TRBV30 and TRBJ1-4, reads SQTIHQWPATLVQPVGSPLSLECTVEGTSNPNLYWYRQAAGRGLQLLFYSVGIGQISSEVPQNLSASRPQDRQFILSSKKLLLSDSGFYLCAWSVGGGFEKLFFGSGTQLSVL.

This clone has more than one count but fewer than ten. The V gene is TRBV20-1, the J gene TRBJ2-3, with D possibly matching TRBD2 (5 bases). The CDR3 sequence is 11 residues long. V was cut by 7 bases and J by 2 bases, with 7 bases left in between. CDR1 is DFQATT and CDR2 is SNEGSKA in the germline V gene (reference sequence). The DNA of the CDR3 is TGCAGTGGTAGCGTCACAGATACGCAGTATTTT. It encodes CSGSVTDTQYF.

CDR3 protein: CASSPPRGSGDTDTQYF. Written as DNA, the CDR3 is TGTGCCAGCAGCCCTCCCAGGGGTAGCGGGGATACAGATACGCAGTATTTT. The rearrangement uses TRBV7-2 and TRBJ2-3, with 8 bases that match TRBD2. CDR3 size: 17 residues. The J segment lost 3 bases and the V segment lost 5 bases, leaving 13 bases of the junction unmatched. CDR1 and CDR2 from the germline V gene are SGHTA and FQGNSA.

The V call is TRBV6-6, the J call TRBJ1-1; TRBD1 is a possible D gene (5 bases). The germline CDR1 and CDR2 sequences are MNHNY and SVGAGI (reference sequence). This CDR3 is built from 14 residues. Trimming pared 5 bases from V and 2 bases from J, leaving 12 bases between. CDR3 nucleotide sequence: TGTGCCAGCAGTCGGACAACCGGAAACACTGAAGCTTTCTTT. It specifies CASSRTTGNTEAFF.

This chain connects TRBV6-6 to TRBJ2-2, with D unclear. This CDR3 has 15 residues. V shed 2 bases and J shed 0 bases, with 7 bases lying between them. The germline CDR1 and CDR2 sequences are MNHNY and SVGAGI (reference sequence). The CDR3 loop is CASSYGLTNTGELFF. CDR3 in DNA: TGTGCCAGCAGTTACGGGCTAACGAACACCGGGGAGCTGTTTTTT.

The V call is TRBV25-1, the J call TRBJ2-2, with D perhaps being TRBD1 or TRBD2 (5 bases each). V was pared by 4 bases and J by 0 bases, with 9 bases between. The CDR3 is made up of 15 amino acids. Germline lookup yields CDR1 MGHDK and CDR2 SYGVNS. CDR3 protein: CASSVGTANTGELFF. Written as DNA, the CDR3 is TGTGCCAGCAGTGTTGGGACGGCGAACACCGGGGAGCTGTTTTTT.

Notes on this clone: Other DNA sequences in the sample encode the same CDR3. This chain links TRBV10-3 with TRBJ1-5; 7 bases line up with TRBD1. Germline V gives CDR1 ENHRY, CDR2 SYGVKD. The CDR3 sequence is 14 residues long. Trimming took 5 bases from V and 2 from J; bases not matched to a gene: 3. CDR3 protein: CAISTDRGNQPQHF. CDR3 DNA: TGTGCCATCAGTACCGACAGGGGCAATCAGCCCCAGCATTTT.

This chain's CDR3 is CASSLEVAGPTGEQYF. DNA for the CDR3: TGTGCCAGCAGTCTCGAGGTAGCGGGACCTACCGGCGAGCAGTACTTC. The chain has TRBV27 and TRBJ2-7; 8 bases map to TRBD2. Unmatched junction bases numbered 15, after V lost 5 bases and J lost 6 bases. The CDR3 totals 16 residues. CDR1 and CDR2 (germline): MNHEY, SMNVEV (reference sequence).

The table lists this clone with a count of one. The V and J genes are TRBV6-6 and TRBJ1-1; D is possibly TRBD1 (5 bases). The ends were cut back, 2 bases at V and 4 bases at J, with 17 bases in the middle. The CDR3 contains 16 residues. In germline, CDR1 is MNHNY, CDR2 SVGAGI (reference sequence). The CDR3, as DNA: TGTGCCAGCAGTTACAACCCGTGGGGGGATAGCACTGAAGCTTTCTTT. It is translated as CASSYNPWGDSTEAFF.